Below, one T cell receptor beta chain is given with its context. The antigen is unknown. This specimen comes from a study of post-analysis software for immune sequencing data. Study results and caveats: There were five TRBV segments more frequent in patients than controls, and TRBV5-6, TRBV5-1 and TRBV20-1 were among them.

Tagging with unique molecular identifiers was a feature of the TCR beta cDNA libraries. One entry per CDR3 protein results from TCRdb running MiXCR on the PCR reads. The sample holds hundreds of thousands of distinct CDR3 sequences, about 40% seen once. Germline-derived CDR1 and CDR2 are MNHNS and SASEGT. This CDR3 contains 14 residues. Between the trimmed V and J ends, which lost 3 bases and 3 bases, there was a span of 9 bases. Sequencing was performed on blood. This sequence joins TRBV6-1 and TRBJ2-1; D possibly uses TRBD1 or TRBD2 (5 bases each). The receptor comes from a girl aged 10-17 years with multiple sclerosis. The CDR3 nucleotides read TGTGCCAGCAGTGATGGGGGATTCTACAATGAGCAGTTCTTC. Its translation: CASSDGGFYNEQFF.